This T cell receptor beta chain is drawn from a study of blood T cell dynamics during melanoma immunotherapy. Study in general: First-line therapy was either pembrolizumab or nivolumab with ipilimumab for metastatic melanoma.

Each bulk PBMC sample had around 380 ng DNA loaded. TCRdb keeps only in-frame clones here, not all; method: immunoSEQ multiplex PCR. The sample has 5,000 to 7,500 clones; approximately 85% are singletons. Time point: week 3, after first cycle of checkpoint inhibitor. Samples come from before therapy and from week 3 after the first blockade cycle. Prior systemic cancer therapy, immunosuppressant use and other active malignancies excluded patients. The TCR comes from a human donor with melanoma. Material: blood, obtained from a patient treated with checkpoint blockade.

CDR3 residues: CASSGGTYGYEQYF. Here the CDR3 DNA reads TGTGCCAGCAGTGGGGGCACATATGGTTACGAGCAGTACTTC. V gene TRBV6-1 combines with J gene TRBJ2-7, with D maybe TRBD1 (5 bases). Germline CDR1 and CDR2: MNHNS and SASEGT. The V and J ends lost 4 bases and 4 bases respectively, with 14 bases between them. The CDR3 spans 14 residues.